Listed below are T cell receptor beta chains from one sample, sequenced in a study of blood T cell repertoires in COVID-19. The method was immunoSEQ multiplex PCR; TCRdb's version includes in-frame clones alone and lacks a portion of them. The sample has roughly 200,000 clones, 82% seen once. Specimen: peripheral blood. These receptor sequences come from a woman aged 55-75 years with COVID-19, enrolled during active disease. Each CDR3 is given with its conserved first and last residue. A D gene is named only where the DNA matches it firmly. The size of a clone is reported for some rows only, either as once, few or many, or as a class for expanded clones.

d_gene	j_gene	abundance	v_gene	CDR3aa	CDR3nt
NA	TRBJ1-2	few	TRBV19	CASSISQVTPYGYTF	TGTGCCAGTAGTATCTCTCAGGTGACACCGTATGGCTACACCTTC
NA	TRBJ1-3	once	TRBV2	CASSDDRISGNTIYF	TGTGCCAGCAGTGATGACAGGATCTCTGGAAACACCATATATTTT
NA	TRBJ2-7	NA	TRBV19	CTSTESISAYEQYF	TGTACCAGTACCGAGTCAATTTCGGCCTACGAGCAGTACTTC
TRBD1	TRBJ1-5	NA	TRBV7-2	CASSSEQGVDQPQHF	TGTGCCAGCAGCTCCGAACAGGGGGTAGACCAGCCCCAGCATTTT
TRBD1	TRBJ2-5	NA	TRBV5-4	CASSPTLDRSRETQYF	TGTGCCAGCAGCCCCACCCTGGACAGGTCCAGGGAGACCCAGTACTTC
TRBD1	TRBJ2-2	once	TRBV27	CASSLSGQGILGTDGELFF	TGTGCCAGCAGTTTATCGGGACAGGGGATACTCGGAACAGACGGGGAGCTGTTTTTT
TRBD2	TRBJ2-2	NA	TRBV9	CASSPLAGETGELFF	TGTGCCAGCAGCCCCCTAGCGGGGGAAACCGGGGAGCTGTTTTTT
TRBD1	TRBJ1-1	once	TRBV19	CASRQGGPGNTEAFF	TGTGCCAGTAGGCAGGGGGGTCCGGGGAACACTGAAGCTTTCTTT
NA	TRBJ1-5	NA	TRBV24-1	CATSDRGMWQPQHF	TGTGCCACCAGTGACCGCGGAATGTGGCAGCCCCAGCATTTT
TRBD1	TRBJ1-3	few	TRBV11-1	CASSRQGSGNTIYF	TGTGCCAGCAGCCGACAGGGGTCTGGAAACACCATATATTTT
TRBD2	TRBJ2-4	NA	TRBV14	CASSHRAGANIQYF	TGTGCCAGCAGCCACCGAGCGGGAGCAAACATTCAGTACTTC
NA	TRBJ2-3	NA	TRBV29-1	CSVEDRKEGPDTQYF	TGCAGCGTTGAAGATCGGAAGGAGGGACCAGATACGCAGTATTTT
TRBD1	TRBJ2-5	NA	TRBV7-2	CAVHGTGQETQYF	TGTGCCGTGCACGGGACAGGGCAAGAGACCCAGTACTTC
NA	TRBJ1-3	NA	TRBV18	CASSPRWQGITGNTIYF	TGTGCCAGCTCACCACGTTGGCAGGGAATAACTGGAAACACCATATATTTT
NA	TRBJ1-6	NA	TRBV5-1	CASSYSSYNSPLHF	TGCGCCAGCAGCTATAGCTCCTATAATTCACCCCTCCACTTT
NA	TRBJ1-6	NA	TRBV5-5	CASSSRAPDNSPLHF	TGTGCCAGCAGCTCCCGTGCCCCGGATAATTCACCCCTCCACTTT
TRBD1	TRBJ2-2	NA	TRBV5-1	CASSSDRGRYTGELFF	TGCGCCAGCAGCTCCGACAGGGGGCGTTACACCGGGGAGCTGTTTTTT
TRBD2	TRBJ2-2	NA	TRBV3-1/TRBV3-2	CASRLAGEDTGELFF	TGTGCCAGCAGACTAGCGGGAGAGGACACCGGGGAGCTGTTTTTT
NA	TRBJ1-4	NA	TRBV5-1	CASSSGAARGEKLFF	TGCGCCAGCAGCTCCGGGGCTGCGCGGGGTGAAAAACTGTTTTTT
NA	TRBJ2-3	NA	TRBV6-6	CASKVGESTDTQYF	TGTGCCAGCAAGGTCGGGGAAAGCACAGATACGCAGTATTTT
TRBD2	TRBJ2-2	NA	TRBV29-1	CSVASSGRIGELFF	TGCAGCGTTGCGTCTAGCGGGAGAATCGGGGAGCTGTTTTTT
NA	TRBJ2-2	NA	TRBV14	CASSQVGGGDTGELFF	TGTGCCAGCAGCCAAGTCGGAGGAGGGGACACCGGGGAGCTGTTTTTT
NA	TRBJ2-7	few	TRBV5-1	CASSLAAGNVYEQYF	TGCGCCAGCAGCTTGGCGGCAGGGAACGTCTACGAGCAGTACTTC
NA	TRBJ1-5	NA	TRBV27	CASSLCRQLNSNQPQHF	TGTGCCAGCAGTTTATGTCGACAGTTGAATAGCAATCAGCCCCAGCATTTT
NA	TRBJ2-2	few	TRBV9	CASSVFRGKNTGELFF	TGTGCCAGCAGCGTTTTTCGGGGAAAGAACACCGGGGAGCTGTTTTTT
NA	TRBJ1-4	NA	TRBV3-1/TRBV3-2	CASSPSRAGEKLFF	TGTGCCAGCAGTCCCTCGCGGGCAGGTGAAAAACTGTTTTTT
TRBD2	TRBJ2-2	NA	TRBV5-4	CASRLAGEVGELFF	TGTGCCAGCAGACTAGCGGGAGAGGTCGGGGAGCTGTTTTTT
TRBD2	TRBJ2-5	NA	TRBV2	CAIKKRERGGEETQYF	TGTGCCATCAAGAAGAGGGAGCGGGGGGGCGAGGAGACCCAGTACTTC
TRBD1	TRBJ1-5	NA	TRBV24-1	CATSDSRTGNNQPQHF	TGTGCCACCAGTGATTCACGGACAGGGAATAATCAGCCCCAGCATTTT
TRBD2	TRBJ2-3	NA	TRBV6-2/TRBV6-3	CASSYQLGTSVTDTQYF	TGTGCCAGCAGTTACCAGTTGGGGACTAGCGTCACAGATACGCAGTATTTT
TRBD1	TRBJ1-5	NA	TRBV5-1	CASSLGTGDPPQHF	TGCGCCAGCAGCTTGGGAACAGGGGATCCGCCCCAGCATTTT
NA	TRBJ2-1	NA	TRBV27	CASSFLGRAPYNEQFF	TGTGCCAGCAGTTTCCTTGGGCGGGCACCCTACAATGAGCAGTTCTTC
TRBD1	TRBJ2-2	NA	TRBV5-1	CASSQLQGVRTGELFF	TGCGCCAGCAGCCAACTACAGGGGGTCCGGACCGGGGAGCTGTTTTTT
TRBD1	TRBJ1-2	NA	TRBV6-5	CASRRTGGGGYTF	TGTGCCAGCAGGCGGACAGGGGGGGGCGGCTACACCTTC
TRBD1	TRBJ1-5	once	TRBV19	CASSTVQGAPSQPQHF	TGTGCCAGTAGCACGGTTCAGGGGGCTCCATCTCAGCCCCAGCATTTT
NA	TRBJ1-1	NA	TRBV5-8	CASSRGGGTEAFF	TGTGCCAGCAGTCGCGGGGGGGGCACTGAAGCTTTCTTT
NA	TRBJ1-4	once	TRBV4-1	CASSQVGQSNEKLFF	TGCGCCAGCAGCCAAGTCGGACAGTCTAATGAAAAACTGTTTTTT
NA	TRBJ1-3	few	TRBV30	CAWGAGGTTGNTIYF	TGTGCCTGGGGGGCCGGGGGGACCACTGGAAACACCATATATTTT
NA	TRBJ1-2	NA	TRBV5-6	CASSWGGEGYTF	TGTGCCAGCAGTTGGGGGGGAGAAGGCTACACCTTC
NA	TRBJ2-7	few	TRBV7-8	CASSLGARWPYEQYF	TGTGCCAGCAGCTTAGGGGCCCGATGGCCCTACGAGCAGTACTTC
NA	TRBJ2-1	once	TRBV7-9	CASGNPAGYNEQFF	TGTGCCAGCGGCAATCCCGCGGGCTACAATGAGCAGTTCTTC
TRBD1	TRBJ1-2	NA	TRBV28	CASSSGGQAIANYGYTF	TGTGCCAGCAGTTCAGGGGGACAGGCGATAGCTAACTATGGCTACACCTTC
NA	TRBJ2-1	NA	TRBV10-3	CAIGGNTYNEQFF	TGTGCCATCGGAGGAAACACCTACAATGAGCAGTTCTTC